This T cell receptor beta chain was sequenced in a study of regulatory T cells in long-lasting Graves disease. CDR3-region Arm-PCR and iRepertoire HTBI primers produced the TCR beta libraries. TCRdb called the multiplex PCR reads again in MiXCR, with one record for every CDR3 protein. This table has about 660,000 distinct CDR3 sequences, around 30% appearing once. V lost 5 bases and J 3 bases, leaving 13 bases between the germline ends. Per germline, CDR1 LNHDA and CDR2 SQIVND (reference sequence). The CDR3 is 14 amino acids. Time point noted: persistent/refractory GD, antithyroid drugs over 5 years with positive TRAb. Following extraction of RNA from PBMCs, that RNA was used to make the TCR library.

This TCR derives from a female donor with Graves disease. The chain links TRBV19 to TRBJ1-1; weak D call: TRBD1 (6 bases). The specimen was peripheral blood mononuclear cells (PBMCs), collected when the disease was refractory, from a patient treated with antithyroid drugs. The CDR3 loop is CASSPDRRDTEAFF. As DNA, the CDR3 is TGTGCCAGTAGTCCCGACAGGCGGGACACTGAAGCTTTCTTT.